A single sample gave rise to the 2 T cell receptor beta chains below, sequenced in a study of metastatic and nonmetastatic thyroid tumors (dated by TCRdb to the early 2020s). The library relied on PCR. TCRdb shows the sequencer as Illumina HiSeq 4000. TCRdb applied fastp at Q25 and MiXCR to the public reads, then kept only in-frame beta chains. In this sample the table shows about 16,000 clones, roughly 22% of which occur a single time. Jointly, the top ten make up 21% of the sample. No patient had received any treatment before thyroid surgery. Sequencing used adjacent normal tissue. These receptor sequences come from a female donor with papillary thyroid cancer or a benign thyroid nodule (not recorded which). Some clones in this sample may be carry-over from other donors' samples.

The table lists this clone with a few counts. The chain carries TRBV19 and TRBJ2-1, with D maybe TRBD2 (6 bases). Germline assignment: CDR1 LNHDA and CDR2 SQIVND (reference sequence). V was pared by 7 bases and J by 6 bases, with 19 bases between. This CDR3 spans 15 amino acids. The CDR3 DNA follows: TGTGCCAGTACCCCGGACCCGGGAGTTATCAATGAGCAGTTCTTC. The encoded protein is CASTPDPGVINEQFF.

This chain uses TRBV7-6 with TRBJ2-1; TRBD2 agrees at 8 bases. The germline V gene has CDR1 SGHVS and CDR2 FNYEAQ. The CDR3 extends over 18 amino acids. Losses at the gene ends were 1 base for V and 5 bases for J; bases not matched to a gene: 13. CDR3 region: CASSLGMSSGKGNNEQFF. The CDR3 DNA is TGTGCCAGCAGCTTAGGGATGAGTAGCGGGAAAGGAAACAATGAGCAGTTCTTC.